The text below deals with one T cell receptor beta chain. Its antigen is currently unknown. Only in-frame clones appear in the TCRdb table, and some are missing; sequencing was by immunoSEQ multiplex PCR. The table has tens of thousands of clones, 92% seen once. The data are from a study of lymphopenia after photon versus proton radiotherapy. This CDR3 is built from 14 residues. Germline V gene lookup returns CDR1 SGHNT and CDR2 YYREEE (reference sequence). V was trimmed by 1 base and J by 2 bases, leaving 9 bases between them. Study findings and constraints: After the lymphocyte nadir, photon-treated repertoires showed oligoclonal expansion, especially of CD8+ Temra cells.

The J gene is TRBJ1-2, the V gene TRBV5-4; the D gene is possibly TRBD1 (5 bases). The starting material was peripheral blood, obtained from a patient treated with photon-based radiotherapy. The clonotype was recovered from a woman in her forties with cholangiocarcinoma. In DNA form, the CDR3 reads TGTGCCAGCAGCTTGTCGCAGGGAAACTATGGCTACACCTTC. Its protein product is CASSLSQGNYGYTF.